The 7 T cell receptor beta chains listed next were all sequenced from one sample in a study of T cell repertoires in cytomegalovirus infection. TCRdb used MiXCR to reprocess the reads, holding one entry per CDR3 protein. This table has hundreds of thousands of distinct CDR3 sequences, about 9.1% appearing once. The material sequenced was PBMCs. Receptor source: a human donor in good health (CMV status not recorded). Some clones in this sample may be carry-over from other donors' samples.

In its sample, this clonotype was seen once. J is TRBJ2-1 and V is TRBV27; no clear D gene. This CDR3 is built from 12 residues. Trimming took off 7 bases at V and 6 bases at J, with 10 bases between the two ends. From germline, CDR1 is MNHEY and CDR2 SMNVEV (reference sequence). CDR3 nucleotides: TGTGCCAGCAACTATCAAGGCAATGAGCAGTTCTTC. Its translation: CASNYQGNEQFF.

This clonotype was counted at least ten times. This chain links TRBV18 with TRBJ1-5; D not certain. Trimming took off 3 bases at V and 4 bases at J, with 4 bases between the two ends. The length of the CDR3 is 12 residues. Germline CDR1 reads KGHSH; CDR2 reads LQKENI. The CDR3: CASSPGNQPQHF. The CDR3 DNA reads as TGTGCCAGCTCACCGGGGAATCAGCCCCAGCATTTT. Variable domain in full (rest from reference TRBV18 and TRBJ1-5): NAGVMQNPRHLVRRRGQEARLRCSPMKGHSHVYWYRQLPEEGLKFMVYLQKENIIDESGMPKERFSAEFPKEGPSILRIQQVVRGDSAAYFCASSPGNQPQHFGDGTRLSIL.

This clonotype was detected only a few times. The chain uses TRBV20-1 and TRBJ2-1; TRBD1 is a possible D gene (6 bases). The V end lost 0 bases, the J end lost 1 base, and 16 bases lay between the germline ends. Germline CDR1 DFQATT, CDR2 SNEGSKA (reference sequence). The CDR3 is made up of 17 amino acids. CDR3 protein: CSARDPQGTGSYNEQFF. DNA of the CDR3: TGCAGTGCTAGAGATCCCCAGGGGACGGGTTCCTACAATGAGCAGTTCTTC.

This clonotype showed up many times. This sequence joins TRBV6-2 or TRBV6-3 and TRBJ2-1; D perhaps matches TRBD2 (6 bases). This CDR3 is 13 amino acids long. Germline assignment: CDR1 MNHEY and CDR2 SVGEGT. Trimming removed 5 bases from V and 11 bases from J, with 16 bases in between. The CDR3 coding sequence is TGTGCCAGCAGTAGCCGGGGTACTAGCCAGCAGTTCTTC. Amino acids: CASSSRGTSQQFF.

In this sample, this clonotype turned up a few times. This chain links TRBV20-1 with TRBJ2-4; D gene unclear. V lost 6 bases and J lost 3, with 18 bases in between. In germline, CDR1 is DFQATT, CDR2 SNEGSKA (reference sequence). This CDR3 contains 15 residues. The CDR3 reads CSARARNSGKNIQYF. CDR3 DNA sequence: TGCAGTGCCCGGGCGCGGAATTCAGGCAAAAACATTCAGTACTTC.

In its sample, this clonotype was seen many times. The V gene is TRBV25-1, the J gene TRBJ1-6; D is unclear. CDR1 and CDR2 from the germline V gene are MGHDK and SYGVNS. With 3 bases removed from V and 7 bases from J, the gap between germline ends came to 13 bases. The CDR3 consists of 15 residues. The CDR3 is CASSEEEQLNSPLHF. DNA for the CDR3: TGTGCCAGCAGTGAGGAGGAACAGTTGAATTCACCCCTCCACTTT.

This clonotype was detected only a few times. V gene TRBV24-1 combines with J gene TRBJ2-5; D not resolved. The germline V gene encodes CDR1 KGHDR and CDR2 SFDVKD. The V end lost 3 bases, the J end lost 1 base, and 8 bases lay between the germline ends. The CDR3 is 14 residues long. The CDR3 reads CATSDLRFQETQYF. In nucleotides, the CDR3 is TGTGCCACCAGTGATCTTCGGTTCCAAGAGACCCAGTACTTC.